This T cell receptor (beta chain) was observed in a study of T cells after yellow fever vaccination. V shed 4 bases and J 2 bases; nucleotides not matched to a gene: 8. Germline CDR1 reads MNHNS; CDR2 reads SASEGT. The CDR3 has 16 residues. TCRdb re-analysed the 5' RACE reads in MiXCR, keeping a single row per CDR3 protein. The sample carries some 110,000 distinct CDR3 sequences, 7.2% recorded once. Study-wide points: Among all clonotypes, a small share was observed in both CD4 and CD8 compartments. The secondary response was weaker, and its peak arrived faster, on day 5 versus 15.

This clonotype appeared a few times. What it binds is unknown. This clonotype was obtained from a man aged 18 to 29 who received the YFV17D yellow fever vaccine. The starting material was CD4+ T cells sorted from PBMCs, obtained 35 to 50 days after the first yellow fever vaccination. J is TRBJ2-5 and V is TRBV6-1; 9 nucleotides align to TRBD2. This CDR3 reads CASSGGSLAGQETQYF. DNA of the CDR3: TGTGCCAGCAGTGGAGGGTCTCTAGCGGGGCAAGAGACCCAGTACTTC.